Detailed here is one TCR beta chain. Per the original data handling: Amplifying reference gene primers gave estimates of nucleated cell counts. Generated by immunoSEQ multiplex PCR, the TCRdb table keeps only in-frame clones and is missing some. Clone size and the V and J calls come from that table; the DNA yielded D and trimming. The sample holds 150,000 to 200,000 clones, over 75% seen once. V lost 6 bases and J 2 bases, leaving 7 bases between the germline ends. This CDR3 spans 12 amino acids. The germline gives CDR1 LGHDT, CDR2 YNNKEL (reference sequence). This record belongs to a study of blood T cell repertoires in COVID-19. Turning to the study itself: Some COVID-19 samples were acute and others convalescent; all came from the United States, Italy and Spain. Nucleic acid was either cDNA or gDNA, and it came from T cells, B-cell-depleted T cells, or PBMCs.

This TCR was sampled from a man between 65 and 85 years old with active or convalescent COVID-19. The rearrangement uses TRBV3-1 (or the pseudogene TRBV3-2) and TRBJ2-5; D gene uncertain. Sequenced input: peripheral blood. CDR3 sequence reads: CASSLLQETQYF. CDR3 DNA: TGTGCCAGCAGTCTTCTGCAAGAGACCCAGTACTTC.